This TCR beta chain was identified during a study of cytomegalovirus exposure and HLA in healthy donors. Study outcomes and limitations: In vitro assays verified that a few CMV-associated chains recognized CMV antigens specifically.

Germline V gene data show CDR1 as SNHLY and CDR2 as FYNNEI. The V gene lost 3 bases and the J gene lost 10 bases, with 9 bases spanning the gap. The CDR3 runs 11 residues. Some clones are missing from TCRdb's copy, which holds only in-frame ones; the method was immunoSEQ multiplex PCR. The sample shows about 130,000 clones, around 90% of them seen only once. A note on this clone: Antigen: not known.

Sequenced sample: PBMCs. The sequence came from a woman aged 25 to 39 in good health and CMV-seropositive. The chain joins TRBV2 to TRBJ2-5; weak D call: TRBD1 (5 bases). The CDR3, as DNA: TGTGCCAGCAGTGAGGCAGGGAACCAGTACTTC. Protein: CASSEAGNQYF. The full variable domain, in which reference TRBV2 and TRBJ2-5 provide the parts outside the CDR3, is EPEVTQTPSHQVTQMGQEVILRCVPISNHLYFYWYRQILGQKVEFLVSFYNNEISEKSEIFDDQFSVERPDGSNFTLKIRSTKLEDSAMYFCASSEAGNQYFGPGTRLLVL.